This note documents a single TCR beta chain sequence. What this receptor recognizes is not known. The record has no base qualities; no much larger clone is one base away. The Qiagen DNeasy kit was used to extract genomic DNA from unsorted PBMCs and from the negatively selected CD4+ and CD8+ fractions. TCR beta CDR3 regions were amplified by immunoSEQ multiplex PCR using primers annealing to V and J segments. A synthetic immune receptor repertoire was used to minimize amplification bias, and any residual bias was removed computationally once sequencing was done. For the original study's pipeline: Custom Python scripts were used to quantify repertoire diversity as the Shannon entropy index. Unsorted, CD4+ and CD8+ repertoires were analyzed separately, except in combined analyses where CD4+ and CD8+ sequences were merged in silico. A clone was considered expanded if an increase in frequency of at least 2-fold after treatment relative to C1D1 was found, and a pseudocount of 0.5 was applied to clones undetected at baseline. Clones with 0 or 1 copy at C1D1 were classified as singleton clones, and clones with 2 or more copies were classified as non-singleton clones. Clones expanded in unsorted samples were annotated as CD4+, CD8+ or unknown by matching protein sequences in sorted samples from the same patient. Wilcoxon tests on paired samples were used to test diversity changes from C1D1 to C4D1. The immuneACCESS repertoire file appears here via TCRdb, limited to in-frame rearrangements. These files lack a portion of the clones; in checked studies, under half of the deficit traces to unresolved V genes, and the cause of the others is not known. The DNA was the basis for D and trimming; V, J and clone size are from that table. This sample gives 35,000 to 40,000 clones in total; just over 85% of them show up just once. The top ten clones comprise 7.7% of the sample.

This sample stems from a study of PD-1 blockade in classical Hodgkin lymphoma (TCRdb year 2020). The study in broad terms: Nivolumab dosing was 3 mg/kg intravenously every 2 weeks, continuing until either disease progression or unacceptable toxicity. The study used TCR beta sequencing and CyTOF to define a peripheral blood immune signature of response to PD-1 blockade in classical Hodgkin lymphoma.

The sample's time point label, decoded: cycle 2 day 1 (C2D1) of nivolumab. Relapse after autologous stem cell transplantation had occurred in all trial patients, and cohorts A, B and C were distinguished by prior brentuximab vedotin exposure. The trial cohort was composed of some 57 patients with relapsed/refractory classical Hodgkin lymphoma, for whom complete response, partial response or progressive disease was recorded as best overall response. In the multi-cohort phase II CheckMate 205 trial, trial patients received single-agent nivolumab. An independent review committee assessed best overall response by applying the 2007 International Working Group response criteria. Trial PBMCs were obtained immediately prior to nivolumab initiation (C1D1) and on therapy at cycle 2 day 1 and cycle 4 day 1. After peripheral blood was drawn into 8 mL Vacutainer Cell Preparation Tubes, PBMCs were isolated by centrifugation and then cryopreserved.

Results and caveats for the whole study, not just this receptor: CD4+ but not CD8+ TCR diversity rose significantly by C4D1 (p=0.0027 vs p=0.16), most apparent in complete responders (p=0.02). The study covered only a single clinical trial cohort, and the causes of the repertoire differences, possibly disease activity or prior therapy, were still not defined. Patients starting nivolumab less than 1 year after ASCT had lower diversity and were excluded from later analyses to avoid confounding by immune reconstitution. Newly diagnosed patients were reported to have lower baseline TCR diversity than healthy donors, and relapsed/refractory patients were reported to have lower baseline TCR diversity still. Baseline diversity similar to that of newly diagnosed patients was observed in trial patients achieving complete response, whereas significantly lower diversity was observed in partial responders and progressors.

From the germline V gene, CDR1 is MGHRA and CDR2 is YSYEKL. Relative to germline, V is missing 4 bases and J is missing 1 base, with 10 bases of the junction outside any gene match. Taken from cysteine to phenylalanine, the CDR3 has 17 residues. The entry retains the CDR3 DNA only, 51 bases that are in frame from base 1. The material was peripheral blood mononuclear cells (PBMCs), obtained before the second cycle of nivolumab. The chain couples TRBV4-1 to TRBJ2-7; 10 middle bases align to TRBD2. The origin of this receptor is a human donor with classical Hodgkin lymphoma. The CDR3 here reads CASSPLSGLAISYEQYF. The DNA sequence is TGCGCCAGCAGCCCCCTGTCGGGACTAGCGATATCCTACGAGCAGTACTTC.